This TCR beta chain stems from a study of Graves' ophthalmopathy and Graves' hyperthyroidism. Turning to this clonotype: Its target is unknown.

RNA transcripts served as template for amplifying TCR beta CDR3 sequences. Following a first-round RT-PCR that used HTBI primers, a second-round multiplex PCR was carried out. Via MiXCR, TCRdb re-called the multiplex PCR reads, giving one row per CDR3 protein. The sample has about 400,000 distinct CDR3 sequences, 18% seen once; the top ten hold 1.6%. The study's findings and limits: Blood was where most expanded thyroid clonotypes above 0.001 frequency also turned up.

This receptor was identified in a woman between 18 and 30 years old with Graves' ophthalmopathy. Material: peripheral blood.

The CDR3 is CASSPPRAESSGNTIYF. DNA for the CDR3: TGTGCCAGCTCACCACCTCGGGCGGAGAGCTCTGGAAACACCATATATTTT. This rearrangement joins TRBV18 to TRBJ1-3; D uncertain. Trimming left V 0 bases short and J 0 bases short, with 12 bases between. The germline V gene has CDR1 KGHSH and CDR2 LQKENI. The CDR3 has 17 residues.